The T cell receptor (beta chain) under discussion was sequenced for a study of CXCR3-negative and CXCR3-positive naive CD8 T cells. Whole-study results and caveats: Naive CXCR3-positive cells had TRB CDR3s more hydrophobic than those of CXCR3-negative naive cells.

The TRB libraries of cDNA were built by UMI-labeled 5' RACE. After re-calling the 5' RACE reads, TCRdb lists one entry per CDR3 protein, DNA absent. Across about 60,000 distinct CDR3 sequences, the top ten clones capture roughly 0.58% of the sample. To note about this clonotype: What it recognizes is unknown.

Naive CD8+ T cells showed a CD45RO-CCR7+CD27+CD95- phenotype. The sample was naive CXCR3+ CD8+ T cells from blood. Subset meaning: CD45RO-CCR7+CD27+CD95- naive CD8+ T cells expressing CXCR3 (TNR3+). This clonotype originated in a human donor in good health. Some clones in this sample may be carry-over from other donors' samples.

The CDR3: CASSLSDEQFF. This chain uses TRBV12-3 or TRBV12-4 with TRBJ2-1. The CDR3 runs to 11 residues.